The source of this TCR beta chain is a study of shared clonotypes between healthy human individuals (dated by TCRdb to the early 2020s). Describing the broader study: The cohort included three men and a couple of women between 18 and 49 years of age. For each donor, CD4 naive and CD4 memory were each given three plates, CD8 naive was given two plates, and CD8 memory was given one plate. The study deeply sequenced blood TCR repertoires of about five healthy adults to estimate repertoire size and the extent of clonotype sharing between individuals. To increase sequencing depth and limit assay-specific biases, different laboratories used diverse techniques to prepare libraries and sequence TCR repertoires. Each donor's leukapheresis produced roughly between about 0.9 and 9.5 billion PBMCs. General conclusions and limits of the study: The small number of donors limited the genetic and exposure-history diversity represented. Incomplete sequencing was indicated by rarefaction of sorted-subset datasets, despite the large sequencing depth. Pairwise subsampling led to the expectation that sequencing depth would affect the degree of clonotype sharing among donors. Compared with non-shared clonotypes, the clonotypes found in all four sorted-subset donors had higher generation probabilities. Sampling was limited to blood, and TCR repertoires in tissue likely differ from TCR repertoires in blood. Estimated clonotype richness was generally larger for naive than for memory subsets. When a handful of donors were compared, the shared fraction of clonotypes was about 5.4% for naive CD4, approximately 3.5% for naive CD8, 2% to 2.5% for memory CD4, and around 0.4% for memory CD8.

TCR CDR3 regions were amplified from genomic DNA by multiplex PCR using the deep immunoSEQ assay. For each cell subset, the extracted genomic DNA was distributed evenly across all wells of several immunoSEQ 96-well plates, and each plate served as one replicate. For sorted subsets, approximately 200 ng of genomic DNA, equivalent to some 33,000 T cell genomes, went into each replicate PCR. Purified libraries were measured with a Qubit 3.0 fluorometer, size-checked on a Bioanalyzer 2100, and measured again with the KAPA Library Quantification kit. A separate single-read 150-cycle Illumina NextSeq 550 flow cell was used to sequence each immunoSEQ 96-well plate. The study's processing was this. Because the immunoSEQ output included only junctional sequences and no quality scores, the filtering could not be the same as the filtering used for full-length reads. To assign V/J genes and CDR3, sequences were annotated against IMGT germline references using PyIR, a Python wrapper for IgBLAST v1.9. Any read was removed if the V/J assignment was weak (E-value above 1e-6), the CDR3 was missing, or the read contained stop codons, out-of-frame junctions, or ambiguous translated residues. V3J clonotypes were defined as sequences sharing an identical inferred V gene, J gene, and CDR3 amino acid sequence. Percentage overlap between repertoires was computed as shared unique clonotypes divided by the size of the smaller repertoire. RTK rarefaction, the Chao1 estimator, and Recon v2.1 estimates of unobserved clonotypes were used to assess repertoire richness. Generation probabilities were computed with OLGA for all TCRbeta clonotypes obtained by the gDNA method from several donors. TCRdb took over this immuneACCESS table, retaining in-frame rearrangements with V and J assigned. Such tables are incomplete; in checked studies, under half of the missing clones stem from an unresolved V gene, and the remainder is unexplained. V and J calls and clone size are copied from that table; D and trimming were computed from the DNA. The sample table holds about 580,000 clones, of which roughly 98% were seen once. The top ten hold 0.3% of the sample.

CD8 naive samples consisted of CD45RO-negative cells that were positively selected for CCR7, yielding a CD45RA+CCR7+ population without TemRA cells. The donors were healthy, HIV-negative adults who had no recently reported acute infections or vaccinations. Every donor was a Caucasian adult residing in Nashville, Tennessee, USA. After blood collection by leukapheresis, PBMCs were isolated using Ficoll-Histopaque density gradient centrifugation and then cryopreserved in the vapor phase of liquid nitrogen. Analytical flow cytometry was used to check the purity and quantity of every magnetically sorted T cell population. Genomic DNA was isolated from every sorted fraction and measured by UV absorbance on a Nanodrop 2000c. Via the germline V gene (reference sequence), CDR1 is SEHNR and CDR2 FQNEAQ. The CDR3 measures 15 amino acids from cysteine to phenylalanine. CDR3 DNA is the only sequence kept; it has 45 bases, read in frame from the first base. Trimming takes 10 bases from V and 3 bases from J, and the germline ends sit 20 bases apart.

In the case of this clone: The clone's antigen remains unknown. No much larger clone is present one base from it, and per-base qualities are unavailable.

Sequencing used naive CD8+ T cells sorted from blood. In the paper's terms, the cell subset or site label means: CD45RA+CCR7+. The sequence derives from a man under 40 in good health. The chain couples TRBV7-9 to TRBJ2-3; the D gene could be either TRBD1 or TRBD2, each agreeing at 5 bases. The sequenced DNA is TGTGCCAACATGCCCGGGGCCAGTGTGACAGATACGCAGTATTTT. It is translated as CANMPGASVTDTQYF.